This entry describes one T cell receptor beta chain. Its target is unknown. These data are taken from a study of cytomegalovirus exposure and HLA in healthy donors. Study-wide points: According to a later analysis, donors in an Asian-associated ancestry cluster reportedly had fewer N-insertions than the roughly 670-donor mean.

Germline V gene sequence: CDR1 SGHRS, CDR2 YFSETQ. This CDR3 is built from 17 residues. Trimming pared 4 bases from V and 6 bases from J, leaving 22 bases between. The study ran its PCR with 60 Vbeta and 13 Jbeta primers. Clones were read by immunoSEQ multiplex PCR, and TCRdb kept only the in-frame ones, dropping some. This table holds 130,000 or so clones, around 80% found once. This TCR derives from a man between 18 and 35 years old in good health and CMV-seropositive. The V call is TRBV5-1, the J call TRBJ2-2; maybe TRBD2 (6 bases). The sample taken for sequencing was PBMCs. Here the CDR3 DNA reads TGCGCCAGCAGCCCCTGGGGCGGGGAGGTAAACGCCGGGGAGCTGTTTTTT. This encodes CASSPWGGEVNAGELFF.